This is a list of T cell receptor beta chains from one sample in a study of post-analysis software for immune sequencing data. TCRdb re-analysed the PCR reads in MiXCR, keeping a single row per CDR3 protein. This sample carries more than 500,000 distinct CDR3 sequences, around 31% of them seen once, and the ten largest clones take 6%. Sequencing was performed on blood. Receptors were obtained from a girl under 18 with multiple sclerosis. Both conserved end residues are part of each CDR3. A D gene is named only where the DNA matches it firmly. Clone size is given for some rows only: seen once, a few or many times, or a class if the clone is expanded.

abundance: .; j_gene: TRBJ2-7; d_gene: TRBD2; v_gene: TRBV6-2/TRBV6-3; CDR3aa: CASSDTSGGAGEQYF; CDR3nt: TGTGCCAGCAGTGATACTAGCGGGGGGGCAGGAGAGCAGTACTTC
abundance: .; j_gene: TRBJ1-1; d_gene: .; v_gene: TRBV15; CDR3aa: CATSNGPNTEAFF; CDR3nt: TGTGCCACCAGCAATGGCCCGAACACTGAAGCTTTCTTT
abundance: .; j_gene: TRBJ2-1; d_gene: TRBD1; v_gene: TRBV23-1; CDR3aa: CASSQPGQGVGEQFF; CDR3nt: TGCGCCAGCAGTCAGCCTGGACAGGGGGTCGGTGAGCAGTTCTTC
abundance: few; j_gene: TRBJ1-2; d_gene: .; v_gene: TRBV5-1; CDR3aa: CASISRDYGYTF; CDR3nt: TGCGCCAGCATCTCGAGGGACTATGGCTACACCTTC
abundance: .; j_gene: TRBJ2-5; d_gene: TRBD2; v_gene: TRBV5-1; CDR3aa: CASSLAILSTSGQETQYF; CDR3nt: TGCGCCAGCAGCTTGGCCATTCTCTCCACTAGCGGGCAAGAGACCCAGTACTTC
abundance: few; j_gene: TRBJ2-3; d_gene: TRBD2; v_gene: TRBV7-3; CDR3aa: CASSSGLAASIDTQYF; CDR3nt: TGTGCCAGCAGCTCGGGACTAGCGGCTTCGATAGATACGCAGTATTTT
abundance: .; j_gene: TRBJ2-5; d_gene: .; v_gene: TRBV6-1; CDR3aa: CASSEAGLMETQYF; CDR3nt: TGTGCCAGCAGTGAAGCAGGGTTGATGGAGACCCAGTACTTC
abundance: few; j_gene: TRBJ2-5; d_gene: TRBD1; v_gene: TRBV20-1; CDR3aa: CSTRQGSKTQYF; CDR3nt: TGCAGTACTAGACAGGGTTCAAAGACCCAGTACTTC
abundance: .; j_gene: TRBJ2-1; d_gene: TRBD2; v_gene: TRBV10-2; CDR3aa: CASKTGGNSNEQFF; CDR3nt: TGCGCCAGCAAAACGGGGGGGAATTCAAATGAGCAGTTCTTC
abundance: .; j_gene: TRBJ2-6; d_gene: .; v_gene: TRBV5-1; CDR3aa: CASSWLGTLGANVLTF; CDR3nt: TGCGCCAGCAGCTGGCTAGGGACTTTGGGGGCCAACGTCCTGACTTTC
abundance: few; j_gene: TRBJ2-5; d_gene: .; v_gene: TRBV18; CDR3aa: CASSPRSPQETQYF; CDR3nt: TGTGCCAGCTCACCACGGTCCCCCCAAGAGACCCAGTACTTC
abundance: .; j_gene: TRBJ1-1; d_gene: TRBD1; v_gene: TRBV29-1; CDR3aa: CSGGTGGRTEAFF; CDR3nt: TGCAGCGGGGGGACAGGGGGGCGGACTGAAGCTTTCTTT
abundance: .; j_gene: TRBJ2-7; d_gene: .; v_gene: TRBV4-2; CDR3aa: CASSPPGRGFSYEQYF; CDR3nt: TGTGCCAGCAGCCCCCCCGGCAGAGGGTTCTCCTACGAGCAGTACTTC
abundance: .; j_gene: TRBJ1-2; d_gene: .; v_gene: TRBV19; CDR3aa: CASSEKTGIIYGYTF; CDR3nt: TGTGCCAGTAGTGAAAAGACAGGAATCATCTATGGCTACACCTTC
abundance: .; j_gene: TRBJ1-1; d_gene: TRBD1; v_gene: TRBV3-1; CDR3aa: CASSQEGTGFTEAFF; CDR3nt: TGTGCCAGCAGCCAAGAAGGGACAGGGTTCACTGAAGCTTTCTTT
abundance: .; j_gene: TRBJ2-3; d_gene: .; v_gene: TRBV2; CDR3aa: CASSDVGRNTDTQYF; CDR3nt: TGTGCCAGCAGTGATGTAGGGAGGAACACAGATACGCAGTATTTT
abundance: .; j_gene: TRBJ2-2; d_gene: .; v_gene: TRBV7-9; CDR3aa: CASSFRGPSGERFF; CDR3nt: TGTGCCAGCAGCTTCCGGGGGCCTTCCGGGGAGCGGTTTTTT
abundance: many; j_gene: TRBJ2-6; d_gene: TRBD2; v_gene: TRBV7-2; CDR3aa: CASSLVSGGSHSGANVLTF; CDR3nt: TGTGCCAGCAGCTTAGTCAGCGGGGGGTCCCACTCTGGGGCCAACGTCCTGACTTTC
abundance: few; j_gene: TRBJ2-7; d_gene: TRBD1; v_gene: TRBV20-1; CDR3aa: CSAMDRDTGEQYF; CDR3nt: TGCAGTGCTATGGACAGGGACACAGGGGAGCAGTACTTC
abundance: .; j_gene: TRBJ2-5; d_gene: .; v_gene: TRBV7-8; CDR3aa: CASSPRSRQETQYF; CDR3nt: TGTGCCAGCAGCCCCCGATCTAGACAAGAGACCCAGTACTTC
abundance: .; j_gene: TRBJ2-1; d_gene: TRBD2; v_gene: TRBV29-1; CDR3aa: CSVRTSWTNEQFF; CDR3nt: TGCAGCGTTAGGACTAGCTGGACAAATGAGCAGTTCTTC
abundance: .; j_gene: TRBJ2-2; d_gene: TRBD1; v_gene: TRBV6-5; CDR3aa: CASTSWGTGLTGELFF; CDR3nt: TGTGCCAGCACCTCGTGGGGGACAGGGCTCACCGGGGAGCTGTTTTTT
abundance: .; j_gene: TRBJ2-6; d_gene: .; v_gene: TRBV27; CDR3aa: CASSLAGPSFSGANVLTF; CDR3nt: TGTGCCAGCAGTTTGGCGGGGCCCTCCTTCTCTGGGGCCAACGTCCTGACTTTC
abundance: .; j_gene: TRBJ1-2; d_gene: .; v_gene: TRBV20-1; CDR3aa: CSARAGTDYGYTF; CDR3nt: TGCAGTGCTAGAGCGGGTACTGACTATGGCTACACCTTC
abundance: .; j_gene: TRBJ1-3; d_gene: TRBD1; v_gene: TRBV20-1; CDR3aa: CSAYRGQENTIYF; CDR3nt: TGCAGTGCTTACAGGGGGCAGGAAAACACCATATATTTT
abundance: once; j_gene: TRBJ2-7; d_gene: .; v_gene: TRBV29-1; CDR3aa: CSIQANEQYF; CDR3nt: TGCAGCATTCAGGCAAACGAGCAGTACTTC
abundance: .; j_gene: TRBJ2-2; d_gene: .; v_gene: TRBV6-1; CDR3aa: CASRLQGSTGELFF; CDR3nt: TGTGCCAGCAGACTACAGGGCTCCACCGGGGAGCTGTTTTTT
abundance: .; j_gene: TRBJ1-6; d_gene: .; v_gene: TRBV6-5; CDR3aa: CASRPRLDPNSPLHF; CDR3nt: TGTGCCAGCAGACCCCGTTTGGACCCTAATTCACCCCTCCACTTT
abundance: once; j_gene: TRBJ1-4; d_gene: .; v_gene: TRBV4-1; CDR3aa: CASSQTGGKLFF; CDR3nt: TGCGCCAGCAGCCAAACAGGTGGAAAACTGTTTTTT
abundance: .; j_gene: TRBJ1-6; d_gene: .; v_gene: TRBV7-9; CDR3aa: CASSLTAGDNSPLHF; CDR3nt: TGTGCCAGCAGCTTAACGGCAGGGGATAATTCACCCCTCCACTTT
abundance: .; j_gene: TRBJ1-2; d_gene: TRBD1; v_gene: TRBV29-1; CDR3aa: CSVIRQGVNYGYTF; CDR3nt: TGCAGCGTGATACGACAGGGGGTTAACTATGGCTACACCTTC
abundance: .; j_gene: TRBJ2-7; d_gene: .; v_gene: TRBV7-8; CDR3aa: CASSLERRPPYEQYF; CDR3nt: TGTGCCAGCAGCCTCGAACGGCGGCCACCCTACGAGCAGTACTTC
abundance: few; j_gene: TRBJ2-1; d_gene: TRBD2; v_gene: TRBV24-1; CDR3aa: CATSDASGSTAYNEQFF; CDR3nt: TGTGCCACCAGTGATGCTAGCGGGAGTACAGCCTACAATGAGCAGTTCTTC
abundance: .; j_gene: TRBJ2-1; d_gene: TRBD2; v_gene: TRBV29-1; CDR3aa: CSVTQRGGETQFF; CDR3nt: TGCAGCGTTACTCAGCGGGGGGGTGAGACCCAGTTCTTC
abundance: few; j_gene: TRBJ1-4; d_gene: TRBD1; v_gene: TRBV6-5; CDR3aa: CASSYRGTVLANEKLFF; CDR3nt: TGTGCCAGCAGTTACCGCGGGACAGTTCTTGCTAATGAAAAACTGTTTTTT
abundance: few; j_gene: TRBJ2-7; d_gene: .; v_gene: TRBV18; CDR3aa: CASPPPSDTYEQYF; CDR3nt: TGTGCCAGCCCACCACCGAGTGACACCTACGAGCAGTACTTC
abundance: .; j_gene: TRBJ2-7; d_gene: .; v_gene: TRBV7-8; CDR3aa: CASSSPRAEQYF; CDR3nt: TGTGCCAGCAGCAGTCCGAGAGCCGAGCAGTACTTC
abundance: .; j_gene: TRBJ2-5; d_gene: .; v_gene: TRBV20-1; CDR3aa: CSASLGRPTPLQETQYF; CDR3nt: TGCAGTGCTAGCCTGGGTCGGCCGACTCCACTACAAGAGACCCAGTACTTC
abundance: many; j_gene: TRBJ1-1; d_gene: .; v_gene: TRBV5-1; CDR3aa: CASSLDLNTEAFF; CDR3nt: TGCGCCAGCAGCTTGGACCTGAACACTGAAGCTTTCTTT
abundance: few; j_gene: TRBJ2-3; d_gene: TRBD2; v_gene: TRBV29-1; CDR3aa: CSVFGLAGGTDTQYF; CDR3nt: TGCAGCGTGTTCGGACTAGCGGGGGGCACAGATACGCAGTATTTT
abundance: .; j_gene: TRBJ2-2; d_gene: TRBD2; v_gene: TRBV20-1; CDR3aa: CSARGRGNTGERFF; CDR3nt: TGCAGTGCTAGAGGGCGGGGGAACACCGGGGAGCGGTTTTTT
abundance: few; j_gene: TRBJ2-1; d_gene: TRBD2; v_gene: TRBV7-2; CDR3aa: CASEPLVERGVWDEQFF; CDR3nt: TGTGCCAGTGAGCCGCTGGTGGAGCGGGGGGTTTGGGATGAGCAGTTCTTC
abundance: .; j_gene: TRBJ1-5; d_gene: TRBD1; v_gene: TRBV20-1; CDR3aa: CSADPGQGDNQPQHF; CDR3nt: TGCAGTGCTGATCCGGGACAGGGAGACAATCAGCCCCAGCATTTT
abundance: once; j_gene: TRBJ1-1; d_gene: .; v_gene: TRBV5-1; CDR3aa: CASRGLTGANTEAFF; CDR3nt: TGCGCCAGCAGGGGTCTGACAGGCGCGAACACTGAAGCTTTCTTT
abundance: few; j_gene: TRBJ2-1; d_gene: TRBD2; v_gene: TRBV6-6; CDR3aa: CASSYSASGGYNEQFF; CDR3nt: TGTGCCAGCTCCTACAGTGCTAGCGGGGGCTACAATGAGCAGTTCTTC
abundance: .; j_gene: TRBJ1-5; d_gene: .; v_gene: TRBV20-1; CDR3aa: CSVPGDEVNQPQHF; CDR3nt: TGCAGTGTTCCAGGGGATGAGGTCAATCAGCCCCAGCATTTT
abundance: few; j_gene: TRBJ1-2; d_gene: .; v_gene: TRBV12-3/TRBV12-4; CDR3aa: CASSLGSPGGYTF; CDR3nt: TGTGCCAGCAGTTTAGGGAGCCCTGGGGGCTACACCTTC
abundance: .; j_gene: TRBJ2-4; d_gene: TRBD2; v_gene: TRBV5-1; CDR3aa: CASRPSGGRKNIQYF; CDR3nt: TGCGCCAGCAGACCTAGCGGGGGCCGAAAAAACATTCAGTACTTC
abundance: many; j_gene: TRBJ2-6; d_gene: .; v_gene: TRBV7-8; CDR3aa: CASTSSPPISSGANVLTF; CDR3nt: TGTGCCAGCACCTCCTCACCACCAATCAGCTCTGGGGCCAACGTCCTGACTTTC